These 28 T cell receptor beta chains were all obtained from the same sample, sequenced in a study of fetal regulatory T cell absence and autoimmunity. Sequencing was performed with immunoSEQ multiplex PCR; in TCRdb, only in-frame clones are kept and a portion is missing. The profile covers some 50,000 clones, with roughly 80% appearing a single time and 0.41% taken by the ten largest. The sequencing sample was made of cord blood. The receptors originated from a newborn boy with IPEX syndrome.

The chain uses TRBV20-1 and TRBJ1-4; D is uncertain. V dropped 6 bases and J dropped 8 bases, with 10 bases sitting between them. The CDR3 is made up of 11 amino acids. In germline, CDR1 is DFQATT, CDR2 SNEGSKA (reference sequence). This CDR3 reads CSAIVGEKLFF. The DNA for the CDR3 is TGCAGTGCCATAGTCGGAGAAAAACTGTTTTTT.

This chain links TRBV7-2 with TRBJ2-7, with 9 nucleotides matching TRBD1. The CDR3 is 13 residues long. J lost 2 bases, V lost 4 bases, and 0 bases had no gene match. Germline assignment: CDR1 SGHTA and CDR2 FQGNSA. This CDR3 is CASSWDRAYEQYF. The CDR3 DNA reads TGTGCCAGCAGCTGGGACAGGGCCTACGAGCAGTACTTC. Using reference TRBV7-2 and TRBJ2-7 for the parts outside the CDR3, the full variable domain is GAGVSQSPSNKVTEKGKDVELRCDPISGHTALYWYRQSLGQGLEFLIYFQGNSAPDKSGLPSDRFSAERTGGSVSTLTIQRTQQEDSAVYLCASSWDRAYEQYFGPGTRLTVT.

The rearrangement uses TRBV30 and TRBJ1-2; D possibly corresponds to TRBD1 (6 bases). Looked up from germline, CDR1 is GTSNPN and CDR2 is SVGIG (reference sequence). The CDR3 totals 14 residues. Trimming cost V 0 bases and J 8 bases, with 16 bases left between them. The DNA for the CDR3 is TGTGCCTGGAGTGTACCCGGGGGCGGCCGCGGCTACACCTTC. Its protein product is CAWSVPGGGRGYTF.

The J gene is TRBJ2-7, the V gene TRBV30; TRBD1 agrees at 9 bases. Losses at the gene ends were 5 bases for V and 5 bases for J; bases not matched to a gene: 10. CDR1 GTSNPN and CDR2 SVGIG come from the germline V gene (reference sequence). The length of the CDR3 is 14 residues. The CDR3 sequence: CAWSTGQGRNEQYF. In DNA form, the CDR3 reads TGTGCCTGGTCTACCGGACAGGGGCGAAACGAGCAGTACTTC.

On this clone: One end of the junction is discordant with germline, which a read error may explain. The V and J genes are TRBV12-5 and TRBJ2-2, with 9 nucleotides matching TRBD1. This CDR3 has 15 residues. Per germline, CDR1 LGHNT and CDR2 FRNRAP. CDR3 residues: CASGLNRGLTRELFF. The CDR3, as DNA: TGTGCTAGTGGTTTGAACAGGGGGCTCACCAGGGAGCTGTTTTTT.

The chain employs TRBV6-6 and TRBJ1-3; D unclear. V lost 3 bases to trimming and J lost 1 base, with 13 bases between them. The CDR3 consists of 16 residues. Germline loops: CDR1 MNHNY, CDR2 SVGAGI (reference sequence). The CDR3 DNA reads as TGTGCCAGCAGTTATTTCGATGGGTATTCTGGAAACACCATATATTTT. It specifies CASSYFDGYSGNTIYF.

The chain employs TRBV18 and TRBJ1-1; D may be TRBD1 (5 bases). CDR3 length: 13 residues. Trimming removed 4 bases from V and 3 bases from J, with 9 bases in between. Germline CDR1 is KGHSH and CDR2 is LQKENI. The CDR3 spells CASSRGQDTEAFF. The CDR3 nucleotides are TGTGCCAGCTCACGTGGACAAGACACTGAAGCTTTCTTT.

This sequence joins TRBV5-1 and TRBJ2-3; D perhaps matches TRBD1 (6 bases). Germline lookup yields CDR1 SGHRS and CDR2 YFSETQ. This CDR3 has 15 residues. V was shortened by 2 bases and J by 1 base, with 11 bases between the two germline ends. In nucleotides, the CDR3 is TGCGCCAGCAGCTTACAGGGAATGGGCACAGATACGCAGTATTTT. This gives the protein CASSLQGMGTDTQYF.

This sequence joins TRBV6-6 and TRBJ1-4, with D unresolved. This CDR3 contains 14 residues. V was shortened by 2 bases and J by 0 bases, with 4 bases between the two germline ends. From germline, CDR1 is MNHNY and CDR2 SVGAGI (reference sequence). The CDR3: CASSYRTTNEKLFF. CDR3 bases: TGTGCCAGCAGTTACAGAACAACTAATGAAAAACTGTTTTTT.

The J gene is TRBJ2-2, the V gene TRBV27; D gene ambiguous. From germline, CDR1 is MNHEY and CDR2 SMNVEV (reference sequence). Trimming cost V 5 bases and J 7 bases, with 8 bases left between them. The CDR3 is made up of 12 amino acids. DNA of the CDR3: TGTGCCAGCAGTCAAAATAACGGGGAGCTGTTTTTT. Amino acid sequence: CASSQNNGELFF.

The chain couples TRBV7-2 to TRBJ2-7; 10 bases are a match to TRBD2. The CDR3 is 15 amino acids. Germline assignment: CDR1 SGHTA and CDR2 FQGNSA. V lost 3 bases to trimming and J lost 0 bases; unmatched junction nucleotides: 2. CDR3 bases: TGTGCCAGCAGCTTGACTAGCGGGCCCTCCTACGAGCAGTACTTC. Encoded protein: CASSLTSGPSYEQYF. The variable domain in full, with the rest retrieved from reference TRBV7-2 and TRBJ2-7, is GAGVSQSPSNKVTEKGKDVELRCDPISGHTALYWYRQSLGQGLEFLIYFQGNSAPDKSGLPSDRFSAERTGGSVSTLTIQRTQQEDSAVYLCASSLTSGPSYEQYFGPGTRLTVT.

The CDR3 sequence is CSVEFSGYRDPYTDTQYF. Here the CDR3 DNA reads TGCAGCGTTGAGTTCAGCGGCTACCGGGACCCATACACAGATACGCAGTATTTT. The chain has TRBV29-1 and TRBJ2-3, with D tentatively TRBD1 or TRBD2 (5 bases each). The CDR3 runs to 18 residues. With 3 bases removed from V and 2 bases from J, the gap between germline ends came to 24 bases. Germline V gives CDR1 SQVTM, CDR2 ANQGSEA.

This clone appeared a few times. The V call is TRBV27, the J call TRBJ1-5, with 9 bases fitting TRBD1. Germline V gene data show CDR1 as MNHEY and CDR2 as SMNVEV (reference sequence). The CDR3 totals 12 residues. The DNA of the CDR3 is TGTGGTACGGGACAGGGATATGAACCCCAGCATTTT. Protein: CGTGQGYEPQHF.

The rearrangement joins TRBV19 to TRBJ2-3, with D perhaps TRBD1 (5 bases). CDR1 and CDR2 from the germline V gene are LNHDA and SQIVND (reference sequence). The CDR3 has 13 amino acids. Trimming took off 10 bases at V and 1 base at J, with 12 bases between the two ends. The DNA of the CDR3 is TGTGCCACCAGGACAAGGGGCACAGATACGCAGTATTTT. Its translation: CATRTRGTDTQYF.

This clone has only a few counts. The rearrangement links TRBV5-1 to TRBJ2-7, with a weak D call TRBD1 (7 bases). Germline values: CDR1 SGHRS, CDR2 YFSETQ. The CDR3 has 14 residues. With 3 bases removed from V and 3 bases from J, the gap between germline ends came to 13 bases. The DNA for the CDR3 is TGCGCCAGCAGCTCTTCAGGGGGAGGCTACGAGCAGTACTTC. It specifies CASSSSGGGYEQYF.

This chain links TRBV2 with TRBJ2-6; 7 bases agree with TRBD1. This CDR3 region has 15 residues. V shed 6 bases and J 0 bases; nucleotides not matched to a gene: 2. Per the germline V gene, CDR1 is SNHLY and CDR2 is FYNNEI. CDR3 bases: TGTGCCAGCAGGGACAGGAGCTCTGGGGCCAACGTCCTGACTTTC. Protein sequence: CASRDRSSGANVLTF. Filled out from reference TRBV2 and TRBJ2-6, the complete variable domain reads EPEVTQTPSHQVTQMGQEVILRCVPISNHLYFYWYRQILGQKVEFLVSFYNNEISEKSEIFDDQFSVERPDGSNFTLKIRSTKLEDSAMYFCASRDRSSGANVLTFGAGSRLTVL.

This clone was recorded only once. The V and J genes are TRBV6-5 and TRBJ2-3; D tentatively reads TRBD1 or TRBD2 (5 bases each). CDR3 length equals 16 residues. V lost 0 bases, J lost 4 bases, and 14 bases lay in between. Germline values: CDR1 MNHEY, CDR2 SVGAGI. The CDR3 loop is CASSYSATGRSDTQYF. In DNA form, the CDR3 reads TGTGCCAGCAGTTACTCTGCGACGGGGCGATCAGATACGCAGTATTTT.

The chain has TRBV6-5 and TRBJ2-3; TRBD2 aligns across 10 bases. This CDR3 is built from 15 residues. CDR1 MNHEY and CDR2 SVGAGI come from the germline V gene. Trimming at V came to 6 bases and at J to 2 bases, leaving 5 bases not matched to a gene. CDR3 amino acids: CASRDSGGLTDTQYF. CDR3 nucleotides: TGTGCCAGCAGAGATAGCGGGGGGCTCACAGATACGCAGTATTTT.

In its sample, this clone was seen once. The gene calls are TRBV6-5 and TRBJ1-3, with D hard to call. V was shortened by 7 bases and J by 2 bases, with 12 bases between the two germline ends. Germline loops: CDR1 MNHEY, CDR2 SVGAGI. The CDR3 spans 14 residues. The CDR3 loop is CASKLQPTGNTIYF. In DNA, the CDR3 is TGTGCCAGCAAATTACAGCCTACTGGAAACACCATATATTTT.

This clone was seen more than once but under ten times. The chain employs TRBV7-9 and TRBJ2-7, with 7 bases aligning to TRBD2. V shed 2 bases and J 1 base; nucleotides not matched to a gene: 2. CDR1 SEHNR and CDR2 FQNEAQ come from the germline V gene (reference sequence). This CDR3 region has 14 residues. CDR3 in amino acids: CASSLLAESYEQYF. The CDR3 nucleotides are TGTGCCAGCAGCTTACTAGCGGAGTCCTACGAGCAGTACTTC.

This clone was counted between two and nine times. The chain uses TRBV5-4 and TRBJ2-7, with 8 bases that match TRBD2. The V gene's germline CDR1 is SGHNT and CDR2 YYREEE (reference sequence). Trimming cost V 5 bases and J 5 bases; bases outside gene matches: 9. CDR3 size: 14 residues. The CDR3 DNA follows: TGTGCCAGCAGTCCCGGGGGGGCCCGGAACGAGCAGTACTTC. This encodes CASSPGGARNEQYF.

The chain is built from TRBV6-5 and TRBJ1-1; D uncertain. The germline V gene encodes CDR1 MNHEY and CDR2 SVGAGI. The CDR3 is 11 residues long. V lost 8 bases to trimming and J lost 5 bases, with 9 bases between them. The CDR3 reads CASSPGTEAFF. The CDR3 DNA is TGTGCCAGCTCCCCAGGAACTGAAGCTTTCTTT.

This chain joins TRBV9 and TRBJ2-1, with 7 bases matching TRBD2. Germline V gives CDR1 SGDLS, CDR2 YYNGEE. The CDR3 runs to 13 residues. With 6 bases clipped from V and 3 bases from J, the junction kept 3 bases outside the gene matches. The CDR3, as DNA: TGTGCCAGCAATGGCGGGGGCTACAATGAGCAGTTCTTC. Translated, it gives CASNGGGYNEQFF. Complete variable domain (other parts from reference TRBV9 and TRBJ2-1): DSGVTQTPKHLITATGQRVTLRCSPRSGDLSVYWYQQSLDQGLQFLIQYYNGEERAKGNILERFSAQQFPDLHSELNLSSLELGDSALYFCASNGGGYNEQFFGPGTRLTVL.

CDR3 sequence (DNA): TGTGCCAGCAGCCCCACGAACGGTCGGGACGAGCAGTACTTC. Translated, it gives CASSPTNGRDEQYF. V gene TRBV7-9 combines with J gene TRBJ2-7; D unclear. V lost 5 bases to trimming and J lost 5 bases, with 16 bases between them. CDR1 and CDR2 from the germline V gene are SEHNR and FQNEAQ (reference sequence). This CDR3 comprises 14 residues. Filled out from reference TRBV7-9 and TRBJ2-7, the complete variable domain reads DTGVSQNPRHKITKRGQNVTFRCDPISEHNRLYWYRQTLGQGPEFLTYFQNEAQLEKSRLLSDRFSAERPKGSFSTLEIQRTEQGDSAMYLCASSPTNGRDEQYFGPGTRLTVT.

The chain employs TRBV5-1 and TRBJ2-3; 7 bases agree with TRBD2. The CDR3 covers 15 residues. J lost 5 bases, V lost 0 bases, and 6 bases had no gene match. Germline CDR1 and CDR2: SGHRS and YFSETQ. CDR3: CASSLVAGAGDTQYF. The CDR3 region has the DNA TGCGCCAGCAGCTTGGTGGCGGGAGCCGGAGATACGCAGTATTTT.

This clone was counted a few times. The chain is built from TRBV7-2 and TRBJ1-6; D is undetermined. Trimming took off 5 bases at V and 7 bases at J, with 6 bases between the two ends. This CDR3 is 12 amino acids long. Germline V CDR1 and CDR2: SGHTA, FQGNSA. CDR3 loop: CASSPVNSPLHF. The CDR3 DNA reads as TGTGCCAGCAGCCCAGTGAATTCACCCCTCCACTTT.

This clone was observed a single time. V usage is TRBV5-4 and J usage is TRBJ1-1, with D hard to call. The length of the CDR3 is 12 residues. The germline V gene encodes CDR1 SGHNT and CDR2 YYREEE (reference sequence). The ends were cut back, 1 base at V and 2 bases at J, with 3 bases in the middle. This CDR3 reads CASSLTNTEAFF. The CDR3 region has the DNA TGTGCCAGCAGCTTGACAAACACTGAAGCTTTCTTT. Together with reference TRBV5-4 and TRBJ1-1, the CDR3 gives the full variable domain: ETGVTQSPTHLIKTRGQQVTLRCSSQSGHNTVSWYQQALGQGPQFIFQYYREEENGRGNFPPRFSGLQFPNYSSELNVNALELDDSALYLCASSLTNTEAFFGQGTRLTVV.

The chain joins TRBV9 to TRBJ2-1; the match to TRBD2 covers 7 bases. After removal of 4 bases from V and 3 bases from J, the junction contained 10 bases not matched to a gene. This CDR3 region has 16 residues. The V gene's germline CDR1 is SGDLS and CDR2 YYNGEE. The CDR3 region has the DNA TGTGCCAGCAGCCCCAGGTGGGCGGGAGACTACAATGAGCAGTTCTTC. Translating it yields CASSPRWAGDYNEQFF.